This T cell receptor beta chain appears in the sequencing data of a study of PD-1 blockade in classical Hodgkin lymphoma. Data came from immunoSEQ multiplex PCR; TCRdb stores just in-frame clones and leaves some out. Here the sample spans tens of thousands of clones, about 93% being singletons. Exposure to brentuximab vedotin varied, and each patient had relapsed following autologous stem cell transplantation. Best overall response was complete response, partial response or progressive disease in these relapsed/refractory classical Hodgkin lymphoma patients. The germline V gene has CDR1 MRHNA and CDR2 SNTAGT. This CDR3 is 18 amino acids long. The ends were cut back, 5 bases at V and 0 bases at J, with 20 bases in the middle. General study findings and limits: Patients who responded completely had about the same baseline diversity as newly diagnosed patients.

Turning to this clone: What it binds is not known.

This TCR was recovered from a human donor with classical Hodgkin lymphoma. The specimen was peripheral blood mononuclear cells (PBMCs), collected at baseline. V gene TRBV6-4 combines with J gene TRBJ2-4, with D tentatively TRBD2 (5 bases). The CDR3: CASSPEDGHTLAKNIQYF. CDR3 sequence (DNA): TGTGCCAGCAGTCCGGAGGACGGCCACACCCTAGCCAAAAACATTCAGTACTTC.